This TCR beta chain was sequenced for a study of T-cell memory formation after mild COVID-19. Study context: Clusters of TCRs were largely donor specific.

The germline V gene has CDR1 SGHRS and CDR2 YFSETQ. Between the trimmed V and J ends, which lost 8 bases and 4 bases, there was a span of 13 bases. CDR3 size: 13 residues. TCRdb passed the 5' RACE reads through MiXCR, listing each CDR3 protein once. Of some 57,000 distinct CDR3 sequences listed, over 9% were seen once; the top ten hold 24%. What was sequenced was PBMCs or a T cell subset sorted from them (not recorded which). The chain uses TRBV5-1 and TRBJ1-5, with D unclear. The TCR sequence derives from a man between 18 and 29 years old who had mild COVID-19 (a few samples of this study predate the infection). Cell type and time point are not known. The CDR3 nucleotides read TGCGCCAGTCGACTAGGAAGAAATCAGCCCCAGCATTTT. Its protein product is CASRLGRNQPQHF.